Below are 28 T cell receptor beta chains sequenced from a single sample in a study of sequential checkpoint blockade in melanoma. Treatment specified: randomized to nivolumab then ipilimumab (arm A) or the reverse (arm B). The assay was immunoSEQ multiplex PCR, and TCRdb's table has in-frame clones only and misses some. The table lists about 4,100 clones, 20% to 30% of them singletons. The sample in question was tumor tissue (inferred from file names), obtained from a patient given nivolumab and ipilimumab in sequence. The origin of the receptors is a human donor with melanoma.

There are many counts of this clone. The V and J genes are TRBV11-3 and TRBJ1-5, with D possibly being TRBD1 (5 bases). CDR1 SGHNT and CDR2 YENEEA come from the germline V gene. V lost 1 base, J lost 9 bases, and 13 bases lay in between. This CDR3 region has 14 residues. The CDR3 region is CASSLGGAFAPQHF. The CDR3 DNA sequence: TGTGCCAGCAGCTTAGGAGGGGCCTTCGCGCCCCAGCATTTT. The whole variable domain, remainder taken from reference TRBV11-3 and TRBJ1-5, is EAGVVQSPRYKIIEKKQPVAFWCNPISGHNTLYWYLQNLGQGPELLIRYENEEAVDDSQLPKDRFSAERLKGVDSTLKIQPAELGDSAVYLCASSLGGAFAPQHFGDGTRLSIL.

The chain links TRBV11-3 to TRBJ1-2, with D unresolved. The CDR3 runs 15 residues. Looked up from germline, CDR1 is SGHNT and CDR2 is YENEEA. V lost 4 bases and J lost 4, with 16 bases in between. The CDR3 DNA reads as TGTGCCAGCAGCTCCCGACGGGCAGGCCTCTATGGCTACACCTTC. This codes for CASSSRRAGLYGYTF.

This clone has a count of ten or more. This chain joins TRBV11-3 and TRBJ1-5; D uncertain. CDR3 length: 14 amino acids. V dropped 5 bases and J dropped 0 bases, with 8 bases sitting between them. CDR1 is SGHNT, CDR2 YENEEA, per germline. CDR3 residues: CASSLTDSNQPQHF. The CDR3 nucleotides read TGTGCCAGCAGCCTGACGGATAGCAATCAGCCCCAGCATTTT. The whole variable domain, remainder taken from reference TRBV11-3 and TRBJ1-5, is EAGVVQSPRYKIIEKKQPVAFWCNPISGHNTLYWYLQNLGQGPELLIRYENEEAVDDSQLPKDRFSAERLKGVDSTLKIQPAELGDSAVYLCASSLTDSNQPQHFGDGTRLSIL.

The chain recombines TRBV5-1 with TRBJ2-1; TRBD2 might be the D (5 bases). This CDR3 spans 15 amino acids. Per germline, CDR1 SGHRS and CDR2 YFSETQ. The V and J ends lost 6 bases and 5 bases respectively, with 18 bases between them. CDR3 nucleotide sequence: TGCGCCAGCACCCCGGCTAGCCCTGCCGACAATGAGCAGTTCTTC. Protein: CASTPASPADNEQFF.

Many counts were recorded for this clone. This chain connects TRBV11-3 to TRBJ1-1, with D unclear. The V and J ends lost 3 bases and 3 bases respectively, with 11 bases between them. Germline assignment: CDR1 SGHNT and CDR2 YENEEA. This CDR3 has 14 residues. CDR3 residues: CASSFWGRDTEAFF. The CDR3 DNA reads as TGTGCCAGCAGCTTTTGGGGAAGAGACACTGAAGCTTTCTTT.

This clone was seen at least ten times. CDR3 DNA: TGTGCCAGCAGCGATGTCCAGGGTACCTATGGCTACACCTTC. As protein: CASSDVQGTYGYTF. The rearrangement links TRBV11-3 to TRBJ1-2, with a possible D match to TRBD1 (5 bases). Germline-derived CDR1 and CDR2 are SGHNT and YENEEA. V lost 5 bases, J lost 4 bases, and 14 bases lay in between. The CDR3 is 14 residues long.

This clone was counted between two and nine times. The gene calls are TRBV28 and TRBJ1-3, with a possible D match to TRBD1 (5 bases). The CDR3 has 16 residues. The V and J ends lost 5 bases and 0 bases respectively, with 14 bases between them. Germline CDR1 MDHEN, CDR2 SYDVKM. The CDR3 loop reads CASSGNRLSSGNTIYF. The CDR3 DNA reads as TGTGCCAGCAGTGGGAACAGGCTTAGCTCTGGAAACACCATATATTTT.

This clone was found a few times. Sequence at one end of the junction differs from germline and may be a read error. This rearrangement joins TRBV6-8 to TRBJ1-2; 11 bases fit TRBD1. Germline-derived CDR1 and CDR2 are MNHGY and SAAAGT. CDR3 length equals 13 residues. The CDR3 DNA reads TGTGCCATCAGTGGGGACAGGGGGTCTGGCTACACCTTC. Residues: CAISGDRGSGYTF.

V and J are TRBV9 and TRBJ2-2; 10 bases match TRBD2. After removal of 0 bases from V and 6 bases from J, the junction contained 2 bases not matched to a gene. Germline CDR1 SGDLS, CDR2 YYNGEE. The CDR3 has 15 residues. CDR3 amino acids: CASSVELAGAGELFF. DNA for the CDR3: TGTGCCAGCAGCGTAGAGCTAGCGGGGGCCGGGGAGCTGTTTTTT. The complete variable domain, with remaining parts taken from reference TRBV9 and TRBJ2-2, reads DSGVTQTPKHLITATGQRVTLRCSPRSGDLSVYWYQQSLDQGLQFLIQYYNGEERAKGNILERFSAQQFPDLHSELNLSSLELGDSALYFCASSVELAGAGELFFGEGSRLTVL.

This clone showed up just a few times. The chain recombines TRBV10-2 with TRBJ2-3, with D possibly matching TRBD2 (7 bases). The germline V and J ends were trimmed by 6 bases and 5 bases, with 12 bases remaining between them. Germline values: CDR1 WSHSY, CDR2 SAAADI. This CDR3 contains 13 residues. CDR3 loop: CASRRGPGDTQYF. The CDR3 DNA is TGCGCCAGCAGGCGGGGGCCGGGAGATACGCAGTATTTT.

This clone was detected many times. This chain uses TRBV11-3 with TRBJ2-7; D gene unclear. This CDR3 has 14 residues. Trimming shortened V by 1 base and J by 2 bases, and 9 bases separated the two germline ends. Germline CDR1 is SGHNT and CDR2 is YENEEA. CDR3: CASSLGWTTYEQYF. The CDR3 nucleotides are TGTGCCAGCAGCTTAGGATGGACCACCTACGAGCAGTACTTC.

The chain employs TRBV29-1 and TRBJ2-1; TRBD1 might be the D (6 bases). Germline V CDR1 and CDR2: SQVTM, ANQGSEA. CDR3 length: 14 residues. Trimming cost V 6 bases and J 1 base, with 13 bases left between them. The CDR3 is CSVRGTLSYNEQFF. The CDR3, as DNA: TGCAGCGTCCGAGGGACATTGTCCTACAATGAGCAGTTCTTC.

This clone was seen at least ten times. This rearrangement joins TRBV11-3 to TRBJ2-1, with 13 positions matching TRBD2. After removal of 5 bases from V and 4 bases from J, the junction contained 8 bases not matched to a gene. There are 17 residues in the CDR3. Germline CDR1 and CDR2: SGHNT and YENEEA. DNA for the CDR3: TGTGCCAGCAGCCTCACCCCGGGACTAGCGGGATACAATGAGCAGTTCTTC. Translated: CASSLTPGLAGYNEQFF.

The CDR3 reads CASSFEKAGVAQGEQYF. In nucleotides, the CDR3 is TGCGCCAGCAGCTTCGAGAAAGCGGGAGTAGCGCAAGGGGAGCAGTACTTC. This sequence joins TRBV5-1 and TRBJ2-7; 8 nucleotides line up with TRBD2. CDR1 and CDR2 from the germline V gene are SGHRS and YFSETQ. V shed 2 bases and J 7 bases; nucleotides not matched to a gene: 17. This CDR3 spans 17 amino acids. Based on the CDR3 plus reference TRBV5-1 and TRBJ2-7, the full variable domain is KAGVTQTPRYLIKTRGQQVTLSCSPISGHRSVSWYQQTPGQGLQFLFEYFSETQRNKGNFPGRFSGRQFSNSRSEMNVSTLELGDSALYLCASSFEKAGVAQGEQYFGPGTRLTVT.

The rearrangement uses TRBV9 and TRBJ2-7; 7 positions match TRBD2. The CDR3 is made up of 15 amino acids. The junction had 8 bases not matched to a gene; V was cut back by 0 bases and J by 5 bases. Germline CDR1 reads SGDLS; CDR2 reads YYNGEE. CDR3 bases: TGTGCCAGCAGCGTAGCTGGACGGGGAGGGGACGAGCAGTACTTC. Translating it yields CASSVAGRGGDEQYF.

This sequence joins TRBV19 and TRBJ2-1; 8 nucleotides line up with TRBD2. The CDR3 contains 15 residues. Germline V gives CDR1 LNHDA, CDR2 SQIVND (reference sequence). V shed 5 bases, J shed 8 bases, and the junction held 11 bases outside the gene matches. The CDR3 DNA follows: TGTGCCAGTAGTTACGGGGGACTAGATACCCATGAGCAGTTCTTC. This codes for CASSYGGLDTHEQFF.

This clone was seen a few times. CDR3 protein: CASFGVDSYEQYF. In DNA form, the CDR3 reads TGTGCCAGTTTCGGGGTCGACTCCTACGAGCAGTACTTC. The genes are TRBV6-8 and TRBJ2-7; the D gene is possibly TRBD2 (5 bases). The germline V gene encodes CDR1 MNHGY and CDR2 SAAAGT. V gave up 9 bases and J gave up 0 bases, with 12 bases separating them. The length of the CDR3 is 13 residues.

This clone was found many times. J is TRBJ1-1 and V is TRBV11-3; TRBD1 aligns across 7 bases. The germline V gene encodes CDR1 SGHNT and CDR2 YENEEA. V dropped 5 bases and J dropped 3; count of bases not matched to a gene: 9. CDR3 size: 15 residues. The CDR3 sequence is CASSLPTGSYTEAFF. For the CDR3, the DNA is TGTGCCAGCAGCCTCCCGACAGGGTCGTACACTGAAGCTTTCTTT.

This clone has only a few counts. The V call is TRBV7-6, the J call TRBJ2-7; D remains ambiguous. The CDR3 extends over 14 amino acids. The germline V gene has CDR1 SGHVS and CDR2 FNYEAQ. Trimming left V 1 base short and J 2 bases short, with 9 bases between. The CDR3 protein is CASSLEVATYEQYF. The CDR3 nucleotides are TGTGCCAGCAGCTTAGAAGTAGCAACCTACGAGCAGTACTTC.

The chain has TRBV18 and TRBJ2-7; D is ambiguous. The CDR3 is 13 amino acids. Trimming stripped 3 bases from V and 6 bases from J, with 12 bases between. Germline V gene data show CDR1 as KGHSH and CDR2 as LQKENI. The DNA for the CDR3 is TGTGCCAGCTCACCCACGGCCGGGCCCGAGCAGTACTTC. Protein sequence: CASSPTAGPEQYF.

This clone occurred a few times. The chain carries TRBV9 and TRBJ1-3; the D is unclear. The CDR3 has 13 amino acids. CDR1 is SGDLS, CDR2 YYNGEE, per germline. Trimming cost V 7 bases and J 2 bases, with 10 bases left between them. The CDR3 bases are TGTGCCAGCGGGCCCCTCCCTGGAAACACCATATATTTT. Protein: CASGPLPGNTIYF.

The gene calls are TRBV6-8 and TRBJ1-6; D may be TRBD1 (5 bases). Germline lookup yields CDR1 MNHGY and CDR2 SAAAGT. Trimming left V 5 bases short and J 5 bases short, with 13 bases between. The CDR3 is made up of 15 amino acids. The CDR3 region is CASSRDPLNNSPLHF. CDR3 sequence (DNA): TGTGCCAGCAGTCGGGACCCCTTAAATAATTCACCCCTCCACTTT.

The chain joins TRBV7-2 to TRBJ2-6; either TRBD1 or TRBD2 may supply D (5 bases each). Germline lookup yields CDR1 SGHTA and CDR2 FQGNSA. V lost 11 bases, J lost 0 bases, and 8 bases lay in between. CDR3 size: 13 residues. This chain's CDR3 is CAGGGSGANVLTF. CDR3 coding DNA: TGTGCCGGGGGTGGCTCTGGGGCCAACGTCCTGACTTTC.

This clone was observed a few times. The chain links TRBV6-8 to TRBJ2-7; 8 positions match TRBD2. Germline loops: CDR1 MNHGY, CDR2 SAAAGT. This CDR3 region has 15 residues. V was pared by 2 bases and J by 1 base, with 4 bases of the junction left unmatched. The CDR3 protein is CASSYPGGGSYEQYF. The CDR3 nucleotides are TGTGCCAGCAGTTACCCCGGGGGGGGGTCCTACGAGCAGTACTTC.

The genes are TRBV11-3 and TRBJ2-1, with 11 bases lining up with TRBD2. Germline CDR1 is SGHNT and CDR2 is YENEEA. This CDR3 is built from 15 residues. J was trimmed by 6 bases and V by 3 bases; bases with no gene match: 4. CDR3: CASSFDSGRANEQFF. The DNA for the CDR3 is TGTGCCAGCAGCTTCGATAGCGGGAGGGCCAATGAGCAGTTCTTC.

J is TRBJ2-1 and V is TRBV6-8; D might be TRBD1 (7 bases). There are 13 residues in the CDR3. Trimming pared 6 bases from V and 7 bases from J, leaving 13 bases between. Germline V gene sequence: CDR1 MNHGY, CDR2 SAAAGT. For the CDR3, the DNA is TGTGCCAGCAGCTTACAGGGGAGGAATGAGCAGTTCTTC. Residues: CASSLQGRNEQFF.

The sample holds a few counts of this clone. The J gene is TRBJ1-3, the V gene TRBV9; D may be TRBD1 (5 bases). This CDR3 region has 15 residues. Germline CDR1 SGDLS, CDR2 YYNGEE. V was shortened by 0 bases and J by 2 bases, with 9 bases between the two germline ends. Here the CDR3 DNA reads TGTGCCAGCAGCGTAGGGGGGAGCACTGGAAACACCATATATTTT. Translated: CASSVGGSTGNTIYF.

This clone was counted a few times. V and J are TRBV6-8 and TRBJ1-1; D might be TRBD1 (5 bases). The V gene's germline CDR1 is MNHGY and CDR2 SAAAGT. The CDR3 contains 15 residues. The V gene lost 7 bases and the J gene lost 2 bases, with 17 bases spanning the gap. CDR3: CASTIDRLTNTEAFF. The CDR3 DNA is TGTGCCAGCACCATTGACAGACTTACCAACACTGAAGCTTTCTTT.